The 23 T cell receptor beta chains listed next were all sequenced from one sample in a study of blood T cells in healthy people across ages. Sample-barcoded 5' priming and a J-beta primer mix drove a second PCR of about 7 to 11 cycles. MiXCR, run by TCRdb on the 5' RACE reads, gives a single entry per CDR3 protein. The sample lists about 720,000 distinct CDR3 sequences; 25% were seen once. These same records also appear under a second study, on T cells of mothers and their children.

The sample taken for sequencing was blood. The source is a boy aged 10-17 years in good health.

This clonotype was detected ten times or more. The junction does not match germline at one end; this may be a read error. CDR3 nucleotide sequence: TGTGCTAGCAGCCCCAGGGTTGAAGGGGGCGCAGAGACCCAGTACTTC. This sequence encodes CASSPRVEGGAETQYF. The chain recombines TRBV7-7 with TRBJ2-5; 7 nucleotides align to TRBD1. CDR1 is SSHAT and CDR2 is FNYEAQ in the germline V gene (reference sequence). This CDR3 has 16 residues.

This clonotype has more than one count but fewer than ten. This rearrangement joins TRBV27 to TRBJ2-5; D may be TRBD2 (6 bases). The J call may be incorrect, as the DNA end agrees better with TRBJ2-7. Germline V gives CDR1 MNHEY, CDR2 SMNVEV (reference sequence). The CDR3 consists of 17 residues. CDR3 residues: CASSLSVAEGGSYEQYF. In DNA form, the CDR3 reads TGTGCCAGCAGTTTATCGGTCGCCGAGGGAGGCTCCTACGAGCAGTACTTC.

In its sample, this clonotype was seen a few times. The gene calls are TRBV6-2 or TRBV6-3 and TRBJ1-1; D remains ambiguous. Trimming shortened V by 2 bases and J by 7 bases, and 17 bases separated the two germline ends. The germline gives CDR1 MNHEY, CDR2 SVGEGT. The CDR3 has 15 amino acids. The CDR3 nucleotides are TGTGCCAGCAGTTACGGACTCGGACGGACTAATGAAGCTTTCTTT. Amino acid sequence: CASSYGLGRTNEAFF.

The chain links TRBV5-1 to TRBJ2-7, with 9 bases identical to TRBD1. V lost 4 bases and J lost 6; bases outside the gene matches: 14. Germline-derived CDR1 and CDR2 are SGHRS and YFSETQ. This CDR3 contains 16 residues. For the CDR3, the DNA is TGCGCCAGCAGCGTCGGGACAGGGTATAACCCGGGCGAGCAGTACTTC. The encoded protein is CASSVGTGYNPGEQYF.

A few counts support this clonotype. The chain has TRBV10-3 and TRBJ2-1; 7 positions match TRBD2. After removal of 7 bases from V and 5 bases from J, the junction contained 8 bases not matched to a gene. CDR3 length equals 14 residues. Per the germline V gene, CDR1 is ENHRY and CDR2 is SYGVKD. DNA for the CDR3: TGTGCCATCACGGCGCGGGAGAGGGACAATGAGCAGTTCTTC. It encodes CAITARERDNEQFF.

V gene TRBV7-2 combines with J gene TRBJ1-2; a possible D gene is TRBD1 (6 bases). Trimming shortened V by 2 bases and J by 7 bases, and 11 bases separated the two germline ends. The CDR3 has 13 residues. Germline V lookup: CDR1 SGHTA, CDR2 FQGNSA. The CDR3 sequence: CASSLNTGSGYTF. The CDR3 region has the DNA TGTGCCAGCAGCTTAAACACAGGGTCTGGCTACACCTTC.

This chain joins TRBV4-3 and TRBJ2-3, with 8 nucleotides matching TRBD2. The CDR3 extends over 16 amino acids. Germline CDR1 LGHNA, CDR2 YSLEER. Losses at the gene ends were 1 base for V and 2 bases for J; bases not matched to a gene: 5. Here the CDR3 reads CASSQVNGGVTDTQYF. The CDR3 bases are TGCGCCAGCAGCCAAGTGAACGGGGGGGTCACAGATACGCAGTATTTT.

The chain uses TRBV27 and TRBJ1-1, with no clear D. V was trimmed by 2 bases and J by 3 bases, leaving 13 bases between them. In germline, CDR1 is MNHEY, CDR2 SMNVEV (reference sequence). The CDR3 is 15 residues long. The CDR3 region is CASSLNPGGYTEAFF. CDR3 DNA sequence: TGTGCCAGCAGTTTAAACCCCGGAGGTTACACTGAAGCTTTCTTT.

This clonotype was counted only a few times. V and J are TRBV4-2 and TRBJ2-1; 7 bases fit TRBD2. J was trimmed by 6 bases and V by 2 bases; bases with no gene match: 10. The CDR3 sequence is 16 residues long. Germline V CDR1 and CDR2: LGHNA, YNFKEQ. The CDR3 coding sequence is TGTGCCAGCAGCCAACCCGCAGCGGGAAAGCCCAATGAGCAGTTCTTC. Translating it yields CASSQPAAGKPNEQFF.

A few counts support this clonotype. The chain combines TRBV7-9 with TRBJ2-7; D is undetermined. CDR1 and CDR2 from the germline V gene are SEHNR and FQNEAQ (reference sequence). Trimming took 0 bases from V and 3 from J, leaving 12 bases between them. This CDR3 is built from 15 residues. CDR3 coding DNA: TGTGCCAGCAGCTTAGCCGGTGGGCTAGTCTACGAGCAGTACTTC. Encoded protein: CASSLAGGLVYEQYF.

This clonotype was detected a few times. The rearrangement uses TRBV15 and TRBJ2-7; 8 bases match TRBD2. The J segment lost 0 bases and the V segment lost 4 bases, leaving 14 bases of the junction unmatched. This CDR3 region has 18 residues. CDR1 LNHNV and CDR2 YYDKDF come from the germline V gene (reference sequence). DNA for the CDR3: TGTGCCACCAGCATTTCTTCCGTTCTAGCGGGTAACTCCTACGAGCAGTACTTC. Amino acid sequence: CATSISSVLAGNSYEQYF.

In this sample, this clonotype turned up a few times. This rearrangement joins TRBV5-1 to TRBJ2-5; D is uncertain. Germline CDR1 and CDR2: SGHRS and YFSETQ. The CDR3 extends over 14 amino acids. V lost 3 bases and J 5 bases, leaving 14 bases between the germline ends. The CDR3 loop reads CASSSSRTGETQYF. The CDR3 nucleotides read TGCGCCAGCAGCTCGTCGCGGACGGGCGAGACCCAGTACTTC.

This clonotype came up a few times. The gene calls are TRBV29-1 and TRBJ1-2; 8 positions match TRBD1. This CDR3 comprises 15 residues. After removal of 0 bases from V and 4 bases from J, the junction contained 7 bases not matched to a gene. Germline loops: CDR1 SQVTM, CDR2 ANQGSEA. The CDR3 bases are TGCAGCGTTGAAGAGCCAGGCAGGGGGCTCTATGGCTACACCTTC. This translates into CSVEEPGRGLYGYTF.

There are a few counts of this clonotype. The chain carries TRBV29-1 and TRBJ2-2; D call uncertain. Germline V gives CDR1 SQVTM, CDR2 ANQGSEA. The CDR3 spans 12 residues. The ends were cut back, 5 bases at V and 3 bases at J, with 7 bases in the middle. The CDR3 DNA sequence: TGCAGCGTTTTCCGGGACACCGGGGAGCTGTTTTTT. This gives the protein CSVFRDTGELFF.

The chain couples TRBV9 to TRBJ2-5; 8 nucleotides align to TRBD2. The CDR3 totals 15 residues. V shed 0 bases and J 0 bases; nucleotides not matched to a gene: 1. CDR1 and CDR2 from the germline V gene are SGDLS and YYNGEE. For the CDR3, the DNA is TGTGCCAGCAGCGTAGGGGGACTAGACCAAGAGACCCAGTACTTC. As protein: CASSVGGLDQETQYF.

This clonotype was seen only a few times. The chain combines TRBV29-1 with TRBJ2-2, with D perhaps TRBD1 or TRBD2 (5 bases each). This CDR3 is 15 amino acids long. CDR1 and CDR2 (germline): SQVTM, ANQGSEA. V was clipped by 4 bases and J by 5 bases, with 17 bases between them. In DNA, the CDR3 is TGCAGCGTTGGGGGGACCTTGGGGGTGACCGGGGAGCTGTTTTTT. Encoded protein: CSVGGTLGVTGELFF.

In its sample, this clonotype was seen a few times. The rearrangement links TRBV20-1 to TRBJ2-7, with 8 bases fitting TRBD1. CDR3 size: 13 residues. Trimming removed 3 bases from V and 2 bases from J; junction bases left unmatched: 3. CDR1 and CDR2 (germline): DFQATT, SNEGSKA (reference sequence). CDR3 protein: CSARIQGAYEQYF. CDR3 nucleotide sequence: TGCAGTGCTAGGATACAGGGGGCCTACGAGCAGTACTTC.

The J gene is TRBJ2-1, the V gene TRBV5-1, with 9 positions matching TRBD2. V lost 6 bases, J lost 15 bases, and 16 bases stayed unmatched. The germline V gene has CDR1 SGHRS and CDR2 YFSETQ. The CDR3 totals 14 residues. CDR3 residues: CASTSGTSYSYWFF. CDR3 nucleotide sequence: TGCGCCAGCACTTCCGGGACTAGCTATTCATATTGGTTCTTC.

Only a few counts were recorded for this clonotype. This chain links TRBV7-3 with TRBJ2-5; D is unresolved. Trimming took 2 bases from V and 4 from J, leaving 11 bases between them. CDR1 and CDR2 from the germline V gene are SGHTA and FQGTGA. CDR3 length equals 14 residues. CDR3: CASSLSVGGETQYF. For the CDR3, the DNA is TGTGCCAGCAGCTTATCGGTTGGTGGAGAGACCCAGTACTTC.

This chain links TRBV6-5 with TRBJ2-2; 11 bases match TRBD2. Trimming cost V 5 bases and J 6 bases; bases outside gene matches: 11. The CDR3 length is 17 residues. Germline CDR1 is MNHEY and CDR2 is SVGAGI. As DNA, the CDR3 is TGTGCCAGCAGTAACCCTCGACTAGCGGGATTATCCGGGGAGCTGTTTTTT. Its translation: CASSNPRLAGLSGELFF.

This chain connects TRBV18 to TRBJ1-2; perhaps TRBD1 as D (5 bases). V was shortened by 2 bases and J by 0 bases, with 7 bases between the two germline ends. CDR3 size: 14 residues. Germline loops: CDR1 KGHSH, CDR2 LQKENI. CDR3 in amino acids: CASSPGTPNYGYTF. The CDR3 DNA reads TGTGCCAGCTCACCAGGGACCCCTAACTATGGCTACACCTTC.

This clonotype was counted a few times. The rearrangement uses TRBV29-1 and TRBJ2-7; 10 bases agree with TRBD2. The V and J ends lost 4 bases and 6 bases, in that order; junction bases with no gene match: 3. CDR3 length equals 12 residues. The germline V gene encodes CDR1 SQVTM and CDR2 ANQGSEA. The CDR3 region has the DNA TGCAGCGTTGCCCTAGCGGGGGTCGAGCAGTACTTC. Its protein is CSVALAGVEQYF.

This clonotype came up many times. The chain uses TRBV4-3 and TRBJ2-3; D not resolved. The germline V and J ends were trimmed by 0 bases and 3 bases, with 10 bases remaining between them. Per the germline V gene, CDR1 is LGHNA and CDR2 is YSLEER. The CDR3 totals 15 residues. The CDR3 spells CASSQDRASTDTQYF. In nucleotides, the CDR3 is TGCGCCAGCAGCCAAGATCGGGCAAGTACAGATACGCAGTATTTT.